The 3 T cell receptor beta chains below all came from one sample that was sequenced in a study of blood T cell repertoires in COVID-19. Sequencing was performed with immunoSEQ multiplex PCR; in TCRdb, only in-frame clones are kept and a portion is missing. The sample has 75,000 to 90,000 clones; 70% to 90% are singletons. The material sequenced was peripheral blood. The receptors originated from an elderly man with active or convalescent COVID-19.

The CDR3 region has the DNA TGTGCCACCAGTGATTTCGGACAGGGACTCAATGAGCAGTTCTTC. This translates into CATSDFGQGLNEQFF. The chain has TRBV24-1 and TRBJ2-1; 8 nucleotides align to TRBD1. The CDR3 length is 15 residues. The J segment lost 6 bases and the V segment lost 1 base, leaving 4 bases of the junction unmatched. Germline V gene sequence: CDR1 KGHDR, CDR2 SFDVKD.

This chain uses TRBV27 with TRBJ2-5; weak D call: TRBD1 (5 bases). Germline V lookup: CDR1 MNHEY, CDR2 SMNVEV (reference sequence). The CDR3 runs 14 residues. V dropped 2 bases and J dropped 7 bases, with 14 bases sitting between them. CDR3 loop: CASSLVPGIGTQYF. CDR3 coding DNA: TGTGCCAGCAGTTTAGTCCCAGGGATCGGGACCCAGTACTTC.

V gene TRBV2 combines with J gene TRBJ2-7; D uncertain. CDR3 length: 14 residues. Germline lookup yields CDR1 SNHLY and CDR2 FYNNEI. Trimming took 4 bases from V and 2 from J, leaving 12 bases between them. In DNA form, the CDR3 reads TGTGCCAGCAGTGCGTTGGCAGGCGCCTACGAGCAGTACGTC. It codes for CASSALAGAYEQYV.